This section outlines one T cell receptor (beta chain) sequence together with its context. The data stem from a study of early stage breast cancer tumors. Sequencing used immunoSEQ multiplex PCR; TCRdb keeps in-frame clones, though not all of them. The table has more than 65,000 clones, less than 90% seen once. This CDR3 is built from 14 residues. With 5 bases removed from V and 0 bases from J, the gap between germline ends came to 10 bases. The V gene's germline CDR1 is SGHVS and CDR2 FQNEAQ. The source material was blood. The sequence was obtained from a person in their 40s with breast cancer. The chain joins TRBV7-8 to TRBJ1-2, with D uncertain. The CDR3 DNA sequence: TGTGCCAGCAGCCCGGCTGGAGCTAACTATGGCTACACCTTC. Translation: CASSPAGANYGYTF.